Listed below are T cell receptor beta chains from one sample, sequenced in a study of blood T cells in healthy people across ages. TCRdb analysed the 5' RACE reads with MiXCR anew, one entry per CDR3 protein. The sample lists fewer than 800,000 distinct CDR3 sequences, approximately 31% occurring once. Source material: blood. These receptors were taken from a woman older than 75 in good health. Each CDR3 is given with its conserved first and last residue. The order of the fields is D gene, V gene, J gene, clone size, CDR3 protein, CDR3 DNA. D genes are given only for firm matches. Rows give clone size only sometimes, using once, few, many, or a class for an expanded clone.

>TRBD1|TRBV6-5|TRBJ2-5|-
CASSGDRGPETQYF
TGTGCCAGCAGTGGCGACAGGGGCCCGGAGACCCAGTACTTC
>-|TRBV6-2/TRBV6-3|TRBJ2-3|-
CASSLRPRAVTGTDTQYF
TGTGCCAGCAGCTTGAGGCCGAGAGCGGTTACAGGCACAGATACGCAGTATTTT
>-|TRBV3-1|TRBJ2-5|few
CASSRDAQETQYF
TGTGCCAGCAGTCGGGACGCTCAAGAGACCCAGTACTTC
>-|TRBV6-2/TRBV6-3|TRBJ1-4|-
CASTPTARNEKLFF
TGTGCCAGTACCCCGACAGCGAGGAATGAAAAACTGTTTTTT
>-|TRBV4-1|TRBJ2-3|many
CASSQEGRPITDTQYF
TGCGCCAGCAGCCAAGAGGGGAGGCCCATCACAGATACGCAGTATTTT
>-|TRBV6-5|TRBJ1-2|many
CASKGVGGYTF
TGTGCCAGCAAAGGGGTGGGCGGCTACACCTTC
>TRBD1|TRBV30|TRBJ1-2|-
CAWSDRAGYGYTF
TGTGCCTGGTCGGACAGGGCCGGCTATGGCTACACCTTC
>TRBD1|TRBV6-1|TRBJ2-5|-
CASSEGQGHETQYF
TGTGCCAGCAGTGAAGGACAGGGACATGAGACCCAGTACTTC
>-|TRBV7-3|TRBJ2-1|-
CASSPRVAGSNEQFF
TGTGCCAGCAGCCCAAGGGTGGCGGGAAGCAATGAGCAGTTCTTC
>-|TRBV20-1|TRBJ2-3|many
CSARDALGDTQYF
TGCAGTGCTAGGGACGCCCTCGGAGATACGCAGTATTTT
>TRBD1|TRBV12-3/TRBV12-4|TRBJ2-1|many
CASSLGRQGEFF
TGTGCCAGCAGTTTGGGTAGACAGGGGGAGTTCTTC
>-|TRBV28|TRBJ2-6|-
CASSFPQGGVSGANVLTF
TGTGCCAGCAGTTTCCCCCAGGGCGGAGTTTCTGGGGCCAACGTCCTGACTTTC
>-|TRBV4-1|TRBJ1-4|many
CASSQDRVTNEKLFF
TGCGCCAGCAGCCAAGATCGAGTAACTAATGAAAAACTGTTTTTT
>-|TRBV7-2|TRBJ2-3|-
CASRPRRSTDTQYF
TGTGCCAGCAGACCAAGGAGGAGCACGGATACGCAGTATTTT
>TRBD1|TRBV19|TRBJ1-2|few
CASSPPGQGSNYGYTF
TGTGCCAGTAGTCCCCCGGGACAGGGTTCTAACTATGGCTACACCTTC
>TRBD1|TRBV20-1|TRBJ2-2|few
CSASNKDRAWTGELFF
TGCAGTGCTAGTAATAAAGACAGGGCGTGGACCGGGGAGCTGTTTTTT
>TRBD1|TRBV18|TRBJ2-1|-
CASSPGTGGIEQFF
TGTGCCAGCTCACCAGGGACAGGGGGTATCGAGCAGTTCTTC
>TRBD2|TRBV9|TRBJ2-5|-
CASGLAGGETQYF
TGTGCCAGCGGACTAGCGGGAGGAGAGACCCAGTACTTC
>TRBD1|TRBV9|TRBJ1-1|few
CASSPPPGRGPTEAFF
TGTGCCAGCAGCCCTCCACCGGGGAGGGGGCCAACTGAAGCTTTCTTT
>TRBD1|TRBV15|TRBJ1-5|many
CATSSDRGSYQPQHF
TGTGCCACCAGCAGTGACAGGGGTTCATATCAGCCCCAGCATTTT
>-|TRBV7-9|TRBJ2-1|-
CASSPRELGRNEQFF
TGTGCCAGCAGCCCGAGGGAGCTAGGTCGAAATGAGCAGTTCTTC
>TRBD2|TRBV19|TRBJ2-6|-
CASSTRGAGANVLTF
TGTGCCAGTAGTACCCGGGGGGCTGGGGCCAACGTCCTGACTTTC
>TRBD1|TRBV20-1|TRBJ2-1|many
CSARDRETGAGYNEQFF
TGCAGTGCTAGAGATCGAGAGACAGGGGCGGGGTACAATGAGCAGTTCTTC
>TRBD1|TRBV5-1|TRBJ1-6|many
CASSSETGMYSPLHF
TGCGCCAGCAGCTCGGAGACAGGGATGTATTCACCCCTCCACTTT
>-|TRBV27|TRBJ2-7|-
CASRGGRPIYNEQYF
TGTGCCAGCAGGGGGGGACGGCCGATCTACAATGAGCAGTACTTC
>TRBD2|TRBV28|TRBJ2-3|-
CANTPPALAGGTDTQYF
TGTGCCAACACCCCTCCCGCCCTAGCGGGCGGCACAGATACGCAGTATTTT
>TRBD2|TRBV11-3|TRBJ2-5|-
CASSLSAGTSGGATQYF
TGTGCCAGCAGCTTGTCTGCCGGGACTAGCGGGGGGGCCACGCAGTACTTC
>-|TRBV29-1|TRBJ1-1|-
CSVDLWKGLDTEAFF
TGCAGCGTTGACCTCTGGAAGGGGCTGGATACTGAAGCTTTCTTT
>-|TRBV20-1|TRBJ1-2|many
CSGGGANGYTF
TGCAGTGGCGGGGGGGCGAATGGCTACACCTTC
>-|TRBV12-3/TRBV12-4|TRBJ2-3|-
CASSLSVSTDAQYF
TGTGCCAGCAGTTTGAGCGTCAGCACAGATGCGCAGTATTTT
>-|TRBV7-8|TRBJ2-5|-
CASSLGGRKETQYF
TGTGCCAGCAGCTTAGGAGGACGGAAGGAGACCCAGTACTTC
>-|TRBV7-2|TRBJ1-5|-
CASSLEGPSTSQHF
TGTGCCAGCAGCTTAGAAGGACCGTCGACGTCGCAGCATTTT
>TRBD1|TRBV5-1|TRBJ1-4|few
CASSPWTGGTEKLFF
TGCGCCAGCAGCCCATGGACAGGGGGCACCGAAAAACTGTTTTTT
>TRBD2|TRBV7-2|TRBJ2-7|many
CASSPRGEGTYEQYF
TGTGCCAGCAGCCCCCGGGGGGAGGGAACCTACGAGCAGTACTTC